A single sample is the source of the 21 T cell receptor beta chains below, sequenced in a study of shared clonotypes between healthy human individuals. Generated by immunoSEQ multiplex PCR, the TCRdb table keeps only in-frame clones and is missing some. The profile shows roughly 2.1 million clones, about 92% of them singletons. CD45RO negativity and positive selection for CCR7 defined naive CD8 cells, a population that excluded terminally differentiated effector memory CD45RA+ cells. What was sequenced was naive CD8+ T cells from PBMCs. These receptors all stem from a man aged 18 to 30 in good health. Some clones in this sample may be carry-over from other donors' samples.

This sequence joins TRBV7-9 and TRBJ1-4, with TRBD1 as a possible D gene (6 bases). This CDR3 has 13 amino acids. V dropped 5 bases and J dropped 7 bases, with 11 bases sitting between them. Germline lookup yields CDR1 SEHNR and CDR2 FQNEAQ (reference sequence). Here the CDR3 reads CASSPVRGEKLFF. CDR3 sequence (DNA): TGTGCCAGCAGCCCAGTCAGGGGTGAAAAACTGTTTTTT.

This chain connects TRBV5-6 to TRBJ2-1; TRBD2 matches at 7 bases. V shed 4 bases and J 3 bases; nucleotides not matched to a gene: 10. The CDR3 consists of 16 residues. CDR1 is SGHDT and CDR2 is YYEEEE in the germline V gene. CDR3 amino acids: CASSPRTRTNYNEQFF. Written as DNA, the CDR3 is TGTGCCAGCAGCCCCCGGACTAGGACGAACTACAATGAGCAGTTCTTC. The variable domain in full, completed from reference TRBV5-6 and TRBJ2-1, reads DAGVTQSPTHLIKTRGQQVTLRCSPKSGHDTVSWYQQALGQGPQFIFQYYEEEERQRGNFPDRFSGHQFPNYSSELNVNALLLGDSALYLCASSPRTRTNYNEQFFGPGTRLTVL.

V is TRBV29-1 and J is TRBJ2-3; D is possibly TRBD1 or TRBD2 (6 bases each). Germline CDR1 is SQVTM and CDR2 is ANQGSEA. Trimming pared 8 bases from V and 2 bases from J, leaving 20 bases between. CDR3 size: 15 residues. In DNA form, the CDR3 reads TGCAGCATTCGGTCATCGGGGGCCCACACAGATACGCAGTATTTT. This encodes CSIRSSGAHTDTQYF.

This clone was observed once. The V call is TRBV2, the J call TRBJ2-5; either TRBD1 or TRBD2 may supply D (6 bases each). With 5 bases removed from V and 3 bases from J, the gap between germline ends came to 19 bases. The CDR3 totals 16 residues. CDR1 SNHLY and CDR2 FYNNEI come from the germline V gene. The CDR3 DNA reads TGTGCCAGCAGTCCGCCGGCGGGACACAAGAAAGAGACCCAGTACTTC. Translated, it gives CASSPPAGHKKETQYF. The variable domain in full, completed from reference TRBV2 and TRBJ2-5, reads EPEVTQTPSHQVTQMGQEVILRCVPISNHLYFYWYRQILGQKVEFLVSFYNNEISEKSEIFDDQFSVERPDGSNFTLKIRSTKLEDSAMYFCASSPPAGHKKETQYFGPGTRLLVL.

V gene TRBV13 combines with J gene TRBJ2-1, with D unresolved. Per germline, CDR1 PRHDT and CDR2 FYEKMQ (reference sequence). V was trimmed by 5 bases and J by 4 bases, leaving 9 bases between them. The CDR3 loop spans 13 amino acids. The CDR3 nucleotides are TGTGCCAGCAGCCCAGTGGGGTACAATGAGCAGTTCTTC. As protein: CASSPVGYNEQFF. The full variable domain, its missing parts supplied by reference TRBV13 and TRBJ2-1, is AAGVIQSPRHLIKEKRETATLKCYPIPRHDTVYWYQQGPGQDPQFLISFYEKMQSDKGSIPDRFSAQQFSDYHSELNMSSLELGDSALYFCASSPVGYNEQFFGPGTRLTVL.

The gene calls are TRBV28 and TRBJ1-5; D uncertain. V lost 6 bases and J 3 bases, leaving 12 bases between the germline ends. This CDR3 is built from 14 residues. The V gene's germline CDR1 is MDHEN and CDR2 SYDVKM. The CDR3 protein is CASRRLIVNQPQHF. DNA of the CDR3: TGTGCCAGCAGGCGACTGATTGTCAATCAGCCCCAGCATTTT. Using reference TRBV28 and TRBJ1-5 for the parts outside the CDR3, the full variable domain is DVKVTQSSRYLVKRTGEKVFLECVQDMDHENMFWYRQDPGLGLRLIYFSYDVKMKEKGDIPEGYSVSREKKERFSLILESASTNQTSMYLCASRRLIVNQPQHFGDGTRLSIL.

CDR3 in amino acids: CASTPFGTGHEQYF. CDR3 sequence (DNA): TGTGCCAGCACCCCTTTCGGGACAGGTCACGAGCAGTACTTC. J is TRBJ2-7 and V is TRBV14; 8 nucleotides agree with TRBD1. J gave up 5 bases and V 7 bases, and 10 bases lay outside the gene matches. Germline V gene lookup returns CDR1 SGHDN and CDR2 FVKESK. This CDR3 comprises 14 residues.

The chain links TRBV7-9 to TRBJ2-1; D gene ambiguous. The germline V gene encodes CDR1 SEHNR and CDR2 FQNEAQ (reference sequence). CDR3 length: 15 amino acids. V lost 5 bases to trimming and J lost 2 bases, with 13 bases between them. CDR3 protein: CASSPSSGPYNEQFF. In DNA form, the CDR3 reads TGTGCCAGCAGCCCCTCTAGTGGGCCCTACAATGAGCAGTTCTTC. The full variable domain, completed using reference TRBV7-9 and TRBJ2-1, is DTGVSQNPRHKITKRGQNVTFRCDPISEHNRLYWYRQTLGQGPEFLTYFQNEAQLEKSRLLSDRFSAERPKGSFSTLEIQRTEQGDSAMYLCASSPSSGPYNEQFFGPGTRLTVL.

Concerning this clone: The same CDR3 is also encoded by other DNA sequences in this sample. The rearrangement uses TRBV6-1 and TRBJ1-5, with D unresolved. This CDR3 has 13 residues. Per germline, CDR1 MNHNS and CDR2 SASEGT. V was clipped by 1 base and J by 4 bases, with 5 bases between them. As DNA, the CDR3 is TGTGCCAGCAGTGAAGAGCGGAATCAGCCCCAGCATTTT. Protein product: CASSEERNQPQHF.

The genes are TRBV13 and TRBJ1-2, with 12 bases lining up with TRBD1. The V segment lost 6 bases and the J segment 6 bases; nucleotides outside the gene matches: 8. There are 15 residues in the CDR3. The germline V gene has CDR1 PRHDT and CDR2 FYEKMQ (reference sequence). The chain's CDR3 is CASRAGQGAVHGYTF. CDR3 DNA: TGTGCCAGCAGGGCGGGACAGGGGGCAGTGCATGGCTACACCTTC.

The CDR3 protein is CASSPGPGYPHEQYF. The CDR3 DNA follows: TGCGCCAGCAGCCCCGGGCCGGGGTACCCCCACGAGCAGTACTTC. This rearrangement joins TRBV5-1 to TRBJ2-7, with D perhaps TRBD2 (5 bases). Germline loops: CDR1 SGHRS, CDR2 YFSETQ. V was clipped by 4 bases and J by 5 bases, with 19 bases between them. This CDR3 contains 15 residues.

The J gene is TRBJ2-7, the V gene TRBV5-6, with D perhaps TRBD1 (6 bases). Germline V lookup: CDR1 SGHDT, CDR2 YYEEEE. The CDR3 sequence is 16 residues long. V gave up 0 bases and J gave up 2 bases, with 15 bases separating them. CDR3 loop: CASSLEGRGSAYEQYF. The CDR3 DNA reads TGTGCCAGCAGCTTGGAAGGCAGGGGAAGTGCCTACGAGCAGTACTTC.

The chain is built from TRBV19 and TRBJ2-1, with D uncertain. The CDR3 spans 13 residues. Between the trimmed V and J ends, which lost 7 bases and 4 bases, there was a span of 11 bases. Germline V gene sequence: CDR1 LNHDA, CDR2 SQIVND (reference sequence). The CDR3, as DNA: TGTGCCAGTACCGGGCCACTATACAATGAGCAGTTCTTC. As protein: CASTGPLYNEQFF. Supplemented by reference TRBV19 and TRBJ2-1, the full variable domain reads DGGITQSPKYLFRKEGQNVTLSCEQNLNHDAMYWYRQDPGQGLRLIYYSQIVNDFQKGDIAEGYSVSREKKESFPLTVTSAQKNPTAFYLCASTGPLYNEQFFGPGTRLTVL.

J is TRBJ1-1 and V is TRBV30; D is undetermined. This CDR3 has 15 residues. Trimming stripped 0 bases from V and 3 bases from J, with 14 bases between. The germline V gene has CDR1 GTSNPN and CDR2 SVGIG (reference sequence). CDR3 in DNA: TGTGCCTGGAGTGTAATCCCCCGACACGACACTGAAGCTTTCTTT. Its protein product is CAWSVIPRHDTEAFF.

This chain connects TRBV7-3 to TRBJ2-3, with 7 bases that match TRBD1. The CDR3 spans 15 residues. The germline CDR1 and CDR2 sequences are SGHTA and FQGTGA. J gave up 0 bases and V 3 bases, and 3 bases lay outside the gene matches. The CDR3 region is CASSFEGASTDTQYF. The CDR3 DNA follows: TGTGCCAGCAGCTTCGAGGGGGCAAGCACAGATACGCAGTATTTT.

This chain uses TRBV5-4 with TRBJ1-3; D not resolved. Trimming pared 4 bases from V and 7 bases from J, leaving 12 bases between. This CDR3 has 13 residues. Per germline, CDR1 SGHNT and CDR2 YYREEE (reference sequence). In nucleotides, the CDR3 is TGTGCCAGCAGCCCTTATTCGGGCAACACCATATATTTT. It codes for CASSPYSGNTIYF.

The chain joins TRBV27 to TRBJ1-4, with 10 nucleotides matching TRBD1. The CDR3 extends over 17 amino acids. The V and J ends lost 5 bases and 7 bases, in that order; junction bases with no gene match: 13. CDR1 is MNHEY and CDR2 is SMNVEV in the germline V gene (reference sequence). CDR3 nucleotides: TGTGCCAGCAGTCCACTAACCTCGACAGGGGGCGGTGAAAAACTGTTTTTT. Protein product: CASSPLTSTGGGEKLFF.

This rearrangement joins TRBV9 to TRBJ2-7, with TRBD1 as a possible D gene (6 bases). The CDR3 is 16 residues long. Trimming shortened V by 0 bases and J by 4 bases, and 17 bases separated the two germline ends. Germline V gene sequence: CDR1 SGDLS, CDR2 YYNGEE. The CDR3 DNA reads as TGTGCCAGCAGCGTAGGAGGGTCAGGGGCTGTTTACGAGCAGTACTTC. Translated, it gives CASSVGGSGAVYEQYF.

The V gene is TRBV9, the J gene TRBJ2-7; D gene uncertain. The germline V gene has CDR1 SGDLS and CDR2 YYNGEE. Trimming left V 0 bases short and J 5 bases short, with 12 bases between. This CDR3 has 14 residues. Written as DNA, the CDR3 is TGTGCCAGCAGCGTAGGGGTAGTTTCCCACGAGCAGTACTTC. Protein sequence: CASSVGVVSHEQYF. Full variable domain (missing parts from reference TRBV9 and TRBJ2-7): DSGVTQTPKHLITATGQRVTLRCSPRSGDLSVYWYQQSLDQGLQFLIQYYNGEERAKGNILERFSAQQFPDLHSELNLSSLELGDSALYFCASSVGVVSHEQYFGPGTRLTVT.

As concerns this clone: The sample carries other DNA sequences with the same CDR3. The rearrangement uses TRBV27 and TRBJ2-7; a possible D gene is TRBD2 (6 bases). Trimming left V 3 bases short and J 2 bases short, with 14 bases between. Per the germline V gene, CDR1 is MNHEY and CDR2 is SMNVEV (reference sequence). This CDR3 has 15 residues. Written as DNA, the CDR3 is TGTGCCAGCAGTTTGGCGGCAGGACTACCCTACGAGCAGTACTTC. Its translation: CASSLAAGLPYEQYF.

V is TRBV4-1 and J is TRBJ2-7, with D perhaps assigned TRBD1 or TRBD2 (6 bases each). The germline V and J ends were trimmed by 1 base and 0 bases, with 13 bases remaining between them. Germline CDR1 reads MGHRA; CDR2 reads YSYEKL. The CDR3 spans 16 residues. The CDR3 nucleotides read TGCGCCAGCAGCCAAGTTCTGGGGGGCATCTCCTACGAGCAGTACTTC. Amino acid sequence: CASSQVLGGISYEQYF.